The entry that follows covers one TCR beta chain sequence. What it binds is unknown. The germline CDR1 and CDR2 sequences are SGDLS and YYNGEE. V lost 0 bases and J lost 9, with 18 bases in between. CDR3 length: 15 residues. Sequenced by immunoSEQ multiplex PCR; TCRdb stores in-frame clones only, minus some. Among about 100,000 clones listed, 80% to 90% were seen once. The data originate from a study of PD-1 blockade in classical Hodgkin lymphoma. Study in general: Patients in the cohort were put on intravenous nivolumab, 3 mg/kg every 2 weeks.

All patients relapsed after autologous stem cell transplantation, and brentuximab vedotin exposure varied. The study, taken as a whole, reports: It was among complete responders that baseline diversity resembled that of newly diagnosed patients.

V gene TRBV9 combines with J gene TRBJ1-1, with D tentatively TRBD1 (5 bases). This clonotype originated in a human donor with classical Hodgkin lymphoma. The sample here was peripheral blood mononuclear cells (PBMCs), taken before the second cycle of nivolumab. The CDR3 region is CASSVATGLEDQAFF. The CDR3 DNA follows: TGTGCCAGCAGCGTAGCTACGGGGCTCGAGGACCAAGCTTTCTTT.